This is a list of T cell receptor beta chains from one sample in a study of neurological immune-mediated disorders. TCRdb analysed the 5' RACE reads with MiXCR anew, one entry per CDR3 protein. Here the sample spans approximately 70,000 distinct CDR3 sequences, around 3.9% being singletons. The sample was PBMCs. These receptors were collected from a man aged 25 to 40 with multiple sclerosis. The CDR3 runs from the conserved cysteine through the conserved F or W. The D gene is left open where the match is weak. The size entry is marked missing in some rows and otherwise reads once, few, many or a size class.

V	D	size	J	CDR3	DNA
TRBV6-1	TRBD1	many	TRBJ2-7	CAITSGGFYEQYF	TGTGCCATCACCTCAGGGGGCTTTTACGAGCAGTACTTC
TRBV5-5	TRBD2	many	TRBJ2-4	CASSSPLAVAKNIQYF	TGTGCCAGCAGCTCACCCCTAGCGGTAGCCAAAAACATTCAGTACTTC
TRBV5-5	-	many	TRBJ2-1	CASSWGFGKSSYNEQFF	TGTGCCAGCAGCTGGGGATTTGGGAAGAGCTCCTACAATGAGCAGTTCTTC
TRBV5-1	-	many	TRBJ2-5	CASSLEALTRTQYF	TGCGCCAGCAGCTTGGAAGCCCTTACAAGGACCCAGTACTTC
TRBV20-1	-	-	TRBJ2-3	CSARASARDTTDTQYF	TGCAGTGCTAGAGCTTCAGCGAGGGATACCACAGATACGCAGTATTTT
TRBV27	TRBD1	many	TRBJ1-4	CASSLGQGDEKLFF	TGTGCCAGCAGTTTAGGCCAGGGGGATGAAAAACTGTTTTTT
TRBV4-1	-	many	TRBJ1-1	CASSSRDGNTEAFF	TGCGCCAGCAGCTCCCGGGACGGGAACACTGAAGCTTTCTTT
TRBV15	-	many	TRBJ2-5	CATSRDLSQGQYF	TGTGCCACCAGCAGAGATCTTTCCCAAGGCCAGTACTTC
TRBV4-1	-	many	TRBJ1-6	CASSLNGGGSVNSPLHF	TGCGCCAGCAGCCTCAACGGGGGCGGGAGCGTAAATTCACCCCTCCACTTT
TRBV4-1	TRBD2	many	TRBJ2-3	CASSQVTGLAGGGYTQYF	TGCGCCAGCAGCCAAGTTACGGGACTAGCGGGGGGCGGGTATACGCAGTATTTT
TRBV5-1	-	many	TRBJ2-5	CASSPGGSQETQYF	TGCGCCAGCAGCCCCGGGGGTAGCCAAGAGACCCAGTACTTC
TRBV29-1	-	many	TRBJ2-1	CSVGTGDEQFF	TGCAGCGTTGGAACAGGCGATGAGCAGTTCTTC
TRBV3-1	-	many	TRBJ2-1	CASSQGAAEQFF	TGTGCCAGCAGCCAAGGGGCGGCTGAGCAGTTCTTC
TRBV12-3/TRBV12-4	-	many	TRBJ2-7	CASTFSRAPYEQYF	TGTGCCAGCACCTTCAGCCGGGCCCCGTACGAGCAGTACTTC
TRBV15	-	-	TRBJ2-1	CATSRDRSGWVF	TGTGCCACCAGCAGAGACAGGTCAGGATGGGTCTTC
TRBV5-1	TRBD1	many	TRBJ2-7	CASSFTGQENEQYF	TGCGCCAGCAGCTTTACCGGACAGGAGAACGAGCAGTACTTC
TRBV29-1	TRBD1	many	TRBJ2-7	CSAGQGGTYEQYF	TGCAGCGCGGGACAGGGGGGAACCTACGAGCAGTACTTC
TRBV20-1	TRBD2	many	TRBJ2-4	CSAGSGAKNIQYF	TGCAGTGCTGGTAGCGGGGCCAAAAACATTCAGTACTTC
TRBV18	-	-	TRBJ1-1	CASSTLDRYMTEAFF	TGTGCCAGCTCAACCCTGGACAGATATATGACCGAAGCTTTCTTT
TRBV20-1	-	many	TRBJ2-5	CSASRQGGDGTQYF	TGCAGTGCTAGTCGACAGGGAGGGGACGGGACCCAGTACTTC
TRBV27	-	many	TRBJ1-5	CASSLLGQPQHF	TGTGCCAGCAGCCTCCTGGGTCAGCCCCAGCATTTT
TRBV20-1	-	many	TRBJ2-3	CSARDSATSTDTQYF	TGCAGTGCTAGAGATAGCGCCACTAGCACAGATACGCAGTATTTT
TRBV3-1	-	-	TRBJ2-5	CASVYTRSPETQYF	TGTGCCAGCGTATACACTAGATCCCCAGAGACCCAGTACTTC
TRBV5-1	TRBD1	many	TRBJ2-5	CASTGTGRLVSQETQYF	TGCGCCAGCACCGGGACAGGGAGATTGGTATCCCAAGAGACCCAGTACTTC
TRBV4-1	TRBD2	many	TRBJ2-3	CASSQTSGGGPFTDTQYF	TGCGCCAGCAGCCAAACTAGCGGGGGGGGACCCTTCACAGATACGCAGTATTTT
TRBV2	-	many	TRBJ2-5	CASTYYLREETQYF	TGTGCCAGCACCTATTACTTACGAGAAGAGACCCAGTACTTC
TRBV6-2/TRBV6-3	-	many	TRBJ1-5	CASRPGGEGRYQPQHF	TGTGCCAGCAGGCCCGGAGGGGAGGGGAGATATCAGCCCCAGCATTTT
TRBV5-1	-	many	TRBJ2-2	CASSLYGQNTGELFF	TGCGCCAGCAGCTTGTATGGGCAGAACACCGGGGAGCTGTTTTTT
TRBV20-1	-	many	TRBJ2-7	CSAREANSYEQYF	TGCAGTGCTAGAGAAGCAAACTCCTACGAGCAGTACTTC
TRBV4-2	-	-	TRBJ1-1	CASSQEKGDTEAFF	TGTGCCAGCAGCCAAGAAAAGGGGGACACTGAAGCTTTCTTT
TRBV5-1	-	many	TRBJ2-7	CASSSDNSYEQYF	TGCGCCAGCAGCTCGGACAATTCCTACGAGCAGTACTTC
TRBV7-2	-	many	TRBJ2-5	CASSLDSSTSETQYF	TGTGCCAGCAGCTTAGATTCGTCTACCTCGGAGACCCAGTACTTC
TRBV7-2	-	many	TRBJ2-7	CASSSGGHSYEQYF	TGTGCCAGCAGTTCGGGGGGCCACTCCTACGAGCAGTACTTC
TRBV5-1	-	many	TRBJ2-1	CASSPGLARYNEQFF	TGCGCCAGCAGCCCGGGACTCGCGAGATACAATGAGCAGTTCTTC
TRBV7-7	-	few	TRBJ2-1	CASSQTGQTEQFF	TGTGCCAGCAGTCAGACTGGACAGACGGAGCAGTTCTTC